This TCR beta chain was identified in a study of blood T cells in healthy people across ages (dated by TCRdb to about 2015). At the level of the whole study: In model experiments, template switching captured about one uniquely barcoded TCR beta cDNA molecule for every two T cells. Age-related changes in TCR beta repertoire diversity were measured in the study by deep sequencing normalized with unique cDNA molecular identifiers. The donors were split into four age groups: young (average around 16 years), middle-aged (around 40), aged (about 56) and long-lived (approximately 80). To avoid experimental bias, donors of different ages were distributed randomly across sequencing lanes. Two additional independent replicas of 1 million unique cDNA reads from the same blood draw were analyzed for two donors (one aged 18 to 30 and one aged 80 or older).

Library creation used 5' RACE. TCRdb shows the sequencer as Illumina HiSeq 2500. A second PCR of roughly 6 to 11 cycles was run with a J-beta primer mix and a sample-barcoded 5' primer. A unique molecular identifier was introduced onto each TCR beta cDNA molecule by a template-switch 5' adaptor carrying 12 random nucleotides. Each sample yielded at least 3 million CDR3-containing paired-end reads. The Mint cDNA synthesis kit, primed by a TRBC-specific oligonucleotide, was used to synthesize first-strand cDNA from all RNA. After uracil-DNA glycosylase treatment, a first 18-cycle PCR used universal primers M1SS and BC2_uni_R on all cDNA. Per the original workflow: For normalization, 1 million high-quality reads, each with a distinct molecular identifier, were randomly selected from each sample. Reads with shared molecular identifiers were discarded instead of being binned into consensus sequences. CDR3 identification, clonotype clustering and error correction used MiTCR with a Q25 quality threshold and the strictest error-elimination algorithm. A nonparametric unseen species model using Euler transformation provided a lower-bound estimate of total TCR beta diversity. TCRdb redid the processing of the public reads, applying fastp at Q25 and MiXCR, and retained in-frame beta chains. Each entry merges the rows of one CDR3 protein and shows their most common DNA and genes. For this entry, the V and J calls and clone size follow TCRdb and not the study's own pipeline. A total of under 850,000 distinct CDR3 sequences appear in this sample, approximately 35% of them only once. About an eighth of the sample rests with the top ten.

The paper's findings and limits, for the study overall: Estimates of total diversity from one million sequenced T cells were regarded as lower bounds and underestimates. Donor CMV infection status was unknown, potentially confounding age-related changes in expanded clonotypes. Compared with the aged group, the long-lived group had more naive CD4+ T cells, fewer expanded clones and increased TCR diversity, suggesting age selection. Observed TCR beta diversity per million T cells fell roughly linearly with age, and a significant reduction was already apparent by age approximately 40. Observed TCR beta diversity correlated strongly with the percentage of naive T cells measured by flow cytometry. Bulk unsorted PBMC profiling prevented conclusive comparison of naive and antigen-experienced compartments.

This clonotype was detected only a few times. Its cognate antigen has yet to be identified. No much larger clonotype is one base removed from it; base qualities were not supplied. Donors were around 37 systemically healthy Caucasian individuals from Russia aged roughly 6 to 90 years. Roughly 10 milliliters of peripheral blood were collected from each donor into EDTA-treated Vacutainer tubes. Ficoll-Paque density-gradient centrifugation was used to isolate PBMCs, with at least 6.5 million obtained per sample. Trizol reagent was used to extract total RNA from the PBMCs, yielding at least 6 micrograms per sample. The percentages of naive CD45RAhigh/CD27high T cells were determined by flow cytometry on a PBMC aliquot from every donor. According to the germline V gene (reference sequence), CDR1 reads LNHDA and CDR2 reads SQIVND. The germline V and J ends show losses of 5 bases and 9 bases respectively, and no gene match explains 7 bases of the junction. Including the terminal cysteine and phenylalanine, the CDR3 comprises 13 residues. Only the CDR3 part of the read is kept: 39 bases, read in frame from the first base.

The chain is assembled from TRBV19 and TRBJ2-1, and TRBD1 aligns with 7 junction nucleotides. The specimen was blood. The receptor was derived from a man aged 18 to 35 in good health. In nucleotide form, the sequence is TGTGCCAGTAGTGGAACAGGGGCGGGTGAGCAGTTCTTC. Its protein product is CASSGTGAGEQFF. Beyond the CDR3, the reference TRBV19 and TRBJ2-1 genes provide the residues; the full variable domain reads: DGGITQSPKYLFRKEGQNVTLSCEQNLNHDAMYWYRQDPGQGLRLIYYSQIVNDFQKGDIAEGYSVSREKKESFPLTVTSAQKNPTAFYLCASSGTGAGEQFFGPGTRLTVL.